This TCR beta chain appears in the sequencing data of a study of T cell changes during pregnancy in multiple sclerosis. Generated by immunoSEQ multiplex PCR, the TCRdb table keeps only in-frame clones and is missing some. The sample has 40,000 to 45,000 clones, less than 95% seen once. This clone has only a few counts. This CDR3 has 14 residues. V was shortened by 1 base and J by 2 bases, with 9 bases between the two germline ends. Germline V gives CDR1 SGHNT, CDR2 YYREEE (reference sequence). The V and J genes are TRBV5-4 and TRBJ1-1; a weak D match, TRBD1 (5 bases). The sample was CD4+ T cells from peripheral blood mononuclear cells, taken in the third trimester of pregnancy. The source is a female donor with multiple sclerosis, enrolled in a pregnancy study. CDR3 DNA: TGTGCCAGCAGCTTGCTACAGGATAACACTGAAGCTTTCTTT. This encodes CASSLLQDNTEAFF.